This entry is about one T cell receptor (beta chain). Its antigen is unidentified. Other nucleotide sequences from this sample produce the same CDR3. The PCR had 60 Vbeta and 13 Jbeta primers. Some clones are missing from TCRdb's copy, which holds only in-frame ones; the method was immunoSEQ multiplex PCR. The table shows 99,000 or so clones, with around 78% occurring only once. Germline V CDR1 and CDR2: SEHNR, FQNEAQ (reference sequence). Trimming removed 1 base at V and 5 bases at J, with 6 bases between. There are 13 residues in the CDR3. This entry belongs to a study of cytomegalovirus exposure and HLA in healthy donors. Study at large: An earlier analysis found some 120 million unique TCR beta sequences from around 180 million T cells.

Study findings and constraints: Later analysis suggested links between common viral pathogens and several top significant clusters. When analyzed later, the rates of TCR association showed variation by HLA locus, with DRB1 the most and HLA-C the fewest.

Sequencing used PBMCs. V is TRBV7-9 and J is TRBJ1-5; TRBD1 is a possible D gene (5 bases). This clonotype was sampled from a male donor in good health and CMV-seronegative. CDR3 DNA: TGTGCCAGCAGCTTAGGGGGGGATCAGCCCCAGCATTTT. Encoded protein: CASSLGGDQPQHF.